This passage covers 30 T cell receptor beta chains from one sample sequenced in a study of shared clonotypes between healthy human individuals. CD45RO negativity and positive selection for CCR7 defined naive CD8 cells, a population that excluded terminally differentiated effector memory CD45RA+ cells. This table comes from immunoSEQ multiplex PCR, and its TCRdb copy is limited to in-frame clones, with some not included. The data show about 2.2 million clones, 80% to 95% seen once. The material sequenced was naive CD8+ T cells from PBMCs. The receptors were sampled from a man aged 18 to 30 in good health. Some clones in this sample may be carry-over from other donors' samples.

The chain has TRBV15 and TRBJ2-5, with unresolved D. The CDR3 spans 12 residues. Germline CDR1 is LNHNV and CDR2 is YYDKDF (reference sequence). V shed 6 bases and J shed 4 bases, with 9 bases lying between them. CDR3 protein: CATRELGETQYF. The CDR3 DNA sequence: TGTGCCACCAGAGAGCTAGGAGAGACCCAGTACTTC.

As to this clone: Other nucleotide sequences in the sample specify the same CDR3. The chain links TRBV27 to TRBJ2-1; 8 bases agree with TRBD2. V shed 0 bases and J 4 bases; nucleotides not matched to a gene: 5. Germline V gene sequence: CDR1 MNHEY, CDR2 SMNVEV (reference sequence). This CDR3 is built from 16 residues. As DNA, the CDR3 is TGTGCCAGCAGTTTATCTCCGGGGACTAGTTACAATGAGCAGTTCTTC. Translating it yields CASSLSPGTSYNEQFF.

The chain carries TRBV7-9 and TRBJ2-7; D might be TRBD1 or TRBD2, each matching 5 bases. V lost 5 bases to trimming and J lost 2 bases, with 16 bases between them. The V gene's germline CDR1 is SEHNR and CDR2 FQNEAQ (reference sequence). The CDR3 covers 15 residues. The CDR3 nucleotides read TGTGCCAGCAGCGCCCCCGGGACGGGGACCTACGAGCAGTACTTC. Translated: CASSAPGTGTYEQYF.

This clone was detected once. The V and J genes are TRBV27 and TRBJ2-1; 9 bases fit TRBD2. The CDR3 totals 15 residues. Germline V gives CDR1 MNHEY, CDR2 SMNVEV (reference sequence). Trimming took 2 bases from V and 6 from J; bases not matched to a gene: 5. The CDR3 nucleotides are TGTGCCAGCAGTTTAGTCCTAGCGGGGCGCAATGAGCAGTTCTTC. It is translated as CASSLVLAGRNEQFF.

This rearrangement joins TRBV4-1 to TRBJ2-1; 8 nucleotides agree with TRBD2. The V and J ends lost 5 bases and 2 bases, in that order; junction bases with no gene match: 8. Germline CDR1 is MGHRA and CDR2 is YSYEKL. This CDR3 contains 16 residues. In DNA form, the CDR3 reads TGCGCCAGCAGCTACCCTCGCGGGAGGCCCTACAATGAGCAGTTCTTC. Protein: CASSYPRGRPYNEQFF.

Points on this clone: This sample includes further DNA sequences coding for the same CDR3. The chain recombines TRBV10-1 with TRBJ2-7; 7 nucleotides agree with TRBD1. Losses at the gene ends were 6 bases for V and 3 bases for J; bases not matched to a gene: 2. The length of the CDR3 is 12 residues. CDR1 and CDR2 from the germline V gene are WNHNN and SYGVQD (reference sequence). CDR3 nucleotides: TGCGCCAGCAGCGCAGGGGGCTACGAGCAGTACTTC. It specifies CASSAGGYEQYF.

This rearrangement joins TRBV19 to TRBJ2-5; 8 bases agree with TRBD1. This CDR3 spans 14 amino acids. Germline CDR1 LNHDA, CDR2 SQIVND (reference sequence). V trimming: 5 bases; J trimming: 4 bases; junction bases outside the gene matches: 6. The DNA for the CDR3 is TGTGCCAGTAGTTTCAGGGGGCCGGGAGAGACCCAGTACTTC. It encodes CASSFRGPGETQYF.

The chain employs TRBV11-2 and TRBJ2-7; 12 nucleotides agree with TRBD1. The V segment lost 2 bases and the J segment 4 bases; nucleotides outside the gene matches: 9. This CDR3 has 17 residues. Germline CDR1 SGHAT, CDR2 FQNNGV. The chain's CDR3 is CASSLPRGQGAMYEQYF. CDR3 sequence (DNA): TGTGCCAGCAGCTTACCCCGGGGACAGGGGGCAATGTACGAGCAGTACTTC.

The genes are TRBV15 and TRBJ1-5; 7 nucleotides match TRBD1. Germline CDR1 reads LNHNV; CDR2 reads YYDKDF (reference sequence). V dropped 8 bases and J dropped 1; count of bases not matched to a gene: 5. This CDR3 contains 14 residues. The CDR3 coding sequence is TGTGCCACCCAACCGGGACAGAGCAATCAGCCCCAGCATTTT. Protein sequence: CATQPGQSNQPQHF.

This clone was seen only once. The CDR3 DNA follows: TGTGCCAGCAGCCTGGCGTTCGCGGGAAGGTACGAGCAGTACTTC. Its protein is CASSLAFAGRYEQYF. The V gene is TRBV9, the J gene TRBJ2-7, with D possibly TRBD2 on 6 matching bases. V was pared by 4 bases and J by 4 bases, with 18 bases between. The germline V gene encodes CDR1 SGDLS and CDR2 YYNGEE. The length of the CDR3 is 15 residues.

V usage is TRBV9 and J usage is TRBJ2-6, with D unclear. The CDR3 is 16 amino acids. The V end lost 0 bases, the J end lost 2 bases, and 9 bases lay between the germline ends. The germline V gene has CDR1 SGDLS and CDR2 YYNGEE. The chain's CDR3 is CASSVGWVTGANVLTF. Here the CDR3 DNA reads TGTGCCAGCAGCGTAGGTTGGGTAACTGGGGCCAACGTCCTGACTTTC.

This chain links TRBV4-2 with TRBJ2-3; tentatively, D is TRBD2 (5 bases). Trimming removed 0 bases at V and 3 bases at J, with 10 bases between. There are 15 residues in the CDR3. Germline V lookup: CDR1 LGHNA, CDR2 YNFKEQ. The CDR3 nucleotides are TGTGCCAGCAGCCAAGACGCCCGGAGGACAGATACGCAGTATTTT. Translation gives CASSQDARRTDTQYF.

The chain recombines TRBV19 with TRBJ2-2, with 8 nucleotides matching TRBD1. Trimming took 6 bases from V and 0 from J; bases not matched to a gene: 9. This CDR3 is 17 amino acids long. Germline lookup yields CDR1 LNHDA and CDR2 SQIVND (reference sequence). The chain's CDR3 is CASSKDRESANTGELFF. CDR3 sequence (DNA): TGTGCCAGTAGCAAGGACAGGGAATCGGCGAACACCGGGGAGCTGTTTTTT. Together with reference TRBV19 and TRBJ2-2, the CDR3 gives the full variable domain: DGGITQSPKYLFRKEGQNVTLSCEQNLNHDAMYWYRQDPGQGLRLIYYSQIVNDFQKGDIAEGYSVSREKKESFPLTVTSAQKNPTAFYLCASSKDRESANTGELFFGEGSRLTVL.

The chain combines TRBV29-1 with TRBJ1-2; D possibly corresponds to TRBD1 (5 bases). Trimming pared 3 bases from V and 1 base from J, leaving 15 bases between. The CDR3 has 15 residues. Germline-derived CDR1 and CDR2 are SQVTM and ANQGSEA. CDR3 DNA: TGCAGCGTTGATGGGACGGACGCTCTTAACTATGGCTACACCTTC. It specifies CSVDGTDALNYGYTF.

The CDR3 DNA follows: TGTGCCAGCAGTTTAACTCCAGGGGACGAAGCTTTCTTT. Translation gives CASSLTPGDEAFF. The rearrangement links TRBV27 to TRBJ1-1, with D possibly matching TRBD1 (6 bases). The CDR3 is 13 amino acids. Germline loops: CDR1 MNHEY, CDR2 SMNVEV (reference sequence). V was cut by 2 bases and J by 8 bases, with 12 bases left in between.

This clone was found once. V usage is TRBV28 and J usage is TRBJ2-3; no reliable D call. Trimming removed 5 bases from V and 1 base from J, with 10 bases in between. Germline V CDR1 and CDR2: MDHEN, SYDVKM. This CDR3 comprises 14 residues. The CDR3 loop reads CASSRVARTDTQYF. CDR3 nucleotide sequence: TGTGCCAGCAGTAGAGTGGCCCGCACAGATACGCAGTATTTT.

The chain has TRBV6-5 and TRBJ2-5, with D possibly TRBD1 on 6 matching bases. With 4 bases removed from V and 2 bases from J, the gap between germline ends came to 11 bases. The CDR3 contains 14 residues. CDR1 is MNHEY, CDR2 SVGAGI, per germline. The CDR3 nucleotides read TGTGCCAGCAGTTCCACAGGGCTACAAGAGACCCAGTACTTC. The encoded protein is CASSSTGLQETQYF.

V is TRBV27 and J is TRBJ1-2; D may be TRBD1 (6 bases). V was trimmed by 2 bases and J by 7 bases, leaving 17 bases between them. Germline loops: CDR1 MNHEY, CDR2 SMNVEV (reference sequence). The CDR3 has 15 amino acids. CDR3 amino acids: CASSLGIGTNLGYTF. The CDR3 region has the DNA TGTGCCAGCAGTTTAGGGATCGGGACAAACCTTGGCTACACCTTC.

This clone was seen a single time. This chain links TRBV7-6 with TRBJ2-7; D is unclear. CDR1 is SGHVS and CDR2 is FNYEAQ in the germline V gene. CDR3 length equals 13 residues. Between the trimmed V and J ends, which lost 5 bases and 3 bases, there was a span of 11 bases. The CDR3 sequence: CASSPSLIYEQYF. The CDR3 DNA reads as TGTGCCAGCAGCCCGAGTTTGATCTACGAGCAGTACTTC.

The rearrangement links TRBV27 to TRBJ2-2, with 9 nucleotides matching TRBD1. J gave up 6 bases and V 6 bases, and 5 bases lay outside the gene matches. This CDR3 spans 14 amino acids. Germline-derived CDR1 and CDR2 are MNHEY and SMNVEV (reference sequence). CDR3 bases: TGTGCCAGCAGGTACAGGGGGCGCGCCGGGGAGCTGTTTTTT. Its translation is CASRYRGRAGELFF.

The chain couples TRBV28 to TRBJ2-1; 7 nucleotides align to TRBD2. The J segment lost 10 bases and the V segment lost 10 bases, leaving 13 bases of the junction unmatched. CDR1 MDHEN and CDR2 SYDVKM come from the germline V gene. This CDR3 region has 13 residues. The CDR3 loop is CATTGLAVLEQFF. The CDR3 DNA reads TGTGCCACCACGGGGCTAGCGGTACTGGAGCAGTTCTTC.

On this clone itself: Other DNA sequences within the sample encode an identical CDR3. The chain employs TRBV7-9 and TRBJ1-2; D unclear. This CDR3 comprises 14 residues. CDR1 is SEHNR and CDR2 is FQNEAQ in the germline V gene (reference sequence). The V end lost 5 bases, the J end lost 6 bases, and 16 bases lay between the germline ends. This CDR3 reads CASSLGRGPHGYTF. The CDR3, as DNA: TGTGCCAGCAGCCTGGGGAGAGGGCCCCATGGCTACACCTTC.

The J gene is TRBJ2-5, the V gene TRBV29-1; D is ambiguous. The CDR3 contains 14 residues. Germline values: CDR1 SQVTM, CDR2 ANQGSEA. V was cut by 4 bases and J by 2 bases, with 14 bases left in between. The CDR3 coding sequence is TGCAGCGTTGTGAGCATAGGGATACAAGAGACCCAGTACTTC. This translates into CSVVSIGIQETQYF.

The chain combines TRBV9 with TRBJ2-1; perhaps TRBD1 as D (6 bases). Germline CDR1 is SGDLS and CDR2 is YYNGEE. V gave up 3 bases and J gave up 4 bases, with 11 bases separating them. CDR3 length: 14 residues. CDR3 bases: TGTGCCAGCAGCGAGGGGGACCGTTACAATGAGCAGTTCTTC. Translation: CASSEGDRYNEQFF.

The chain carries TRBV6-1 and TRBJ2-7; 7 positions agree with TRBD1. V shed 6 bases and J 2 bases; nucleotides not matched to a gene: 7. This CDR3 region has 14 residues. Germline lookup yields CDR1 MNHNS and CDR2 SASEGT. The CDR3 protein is CASSTTGWPYEQYF. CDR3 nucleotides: TGTGCCAGCAGCACGACAGGGTGGCCCTACGAGCAGTACTTC.

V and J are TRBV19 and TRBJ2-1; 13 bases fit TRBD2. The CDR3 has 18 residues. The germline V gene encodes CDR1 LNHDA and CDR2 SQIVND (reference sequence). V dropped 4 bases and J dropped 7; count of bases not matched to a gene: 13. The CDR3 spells CASSTLLLAGGPSNEQFF. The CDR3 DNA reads TGTGCCAGTAGTACCCTTCTACTAGCGGGAGGGCCCTCGAATGAGCAGTTCTTC.

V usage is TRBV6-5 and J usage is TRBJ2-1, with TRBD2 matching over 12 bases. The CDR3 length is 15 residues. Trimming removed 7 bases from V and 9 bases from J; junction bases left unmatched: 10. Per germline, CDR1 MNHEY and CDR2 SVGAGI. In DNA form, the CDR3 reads TGTGCCAGCACCGAGGGACTAGCGGGTTGGGGTGAGCAGTTCTTC. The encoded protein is CASTEGLAGWGEQFF.

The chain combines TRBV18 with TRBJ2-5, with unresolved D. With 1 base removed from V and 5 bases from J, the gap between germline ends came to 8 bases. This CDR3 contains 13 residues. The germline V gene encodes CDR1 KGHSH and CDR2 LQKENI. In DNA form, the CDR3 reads TGTGCCAGCTCACCACGGGGATGGGAGACCCAGTACTTC. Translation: CASSPRGWETQYF. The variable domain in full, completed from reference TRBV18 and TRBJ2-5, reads NAGVMQNPRHLVRRRGQEARLRCSPMKGHSHVYWYRQLPEEGLKFMVYLQKENIIDESGMPKERFSAEFPKEGPSILRIQQVVRGDSAAYFCASSPRGWETQYFGPGTRLLVL.

Here the CDR3 reads CASSLFGATNTEAFF. The CDR3, as DNA: TGTGCCAGCAGCTTATTCGGGGCGACAAACACTGAAGCTTTCTTT. This chain connects TRBV11-2 to TRBJ1-1, with D maybe TRBD1 (5 bases). V lost 2 bases and J 2 bases, leaving 12 bases between the germline ends. The CDR3 runs to 15 residues. From germline, CDR1 is SGHAT and CDR2 FQNNGV.

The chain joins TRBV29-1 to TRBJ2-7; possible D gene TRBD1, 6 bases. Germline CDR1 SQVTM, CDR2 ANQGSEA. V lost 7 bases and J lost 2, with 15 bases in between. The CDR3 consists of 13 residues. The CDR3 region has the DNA TGCAGCGCCAGCAGAAAGGGGGCCTACGAGCAGTACTTC. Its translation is CSASRKGAYEQYF.